Listed below are T cell receptor beta chains from one sample, sequenced in a study of blood T cells in healthy people across ages. One entry per CDR3 protein results from TCRdb running MiXCR on the 5' RACE reads. The sample holds some 670,000 distinct CDR3 sequences; 40% to 65% are singletons and the top ten take roughly 14%. Sequencing used blood. Every receptor here comes from a woman older than 75 in good health. Each CDR3 is given with its conserved first and last residue. The order of the fields is D gene, J gene, clone size, V gene, CDR3 DNA, CDR3 protein. D genes are given only for firm matches. Clone size, where shown, is once, few, many, or a class for clones that have expanded.

>-|TRBJ2-5|many|TRBV6-5
TGTGCCAGCAGTTACGGACCACAAGAGACCCAGTACTTC
CASSYGPQETQYF
>-|TRBJ1-6|-|TRBV25-1
TGTGCCAGCAGTGACGCCACGTCAGGGTCACCCCTCCACTTT
CASSDATSGSPLHF
>TRBD1|TRBJ1-1|-|TRBV18
TGTGCCAGCTCACCACGAACAGGGGGCAGGAACACTGAAGCTTTCTTT
CASSPRTGGRNTEAFF
>TRBD1|TRBJ1-2|once|TRBV27
TGTGCCAGCAGTGGGCTGGACAGGGGAAGTTATGGCTACACCTTC
CASSGLDRGSYGYTF
>-|TRBJ2-3|-|TRBV10-3
TGTGCCATCAGCAGGGCTAGCGAAAAATCAGATACGCAGTATTTT
CAISRASEKSDTQYF
>-|TRBJ2-5|many|TRBV20-1
TGCAAGTCTAAGGAGACCCAGTACTTC
CKSKETQYF
>TRBD1|TRBJ2-5|-|TRBV5-1
TGCGCCAGCAGCTCGCCACCGGGACAGGGGGCAGGAGAGACCCAGTACTTC
CASSSPPGQGAGETQYF
>-|TRBJ2-1|-|TRBV20-1
TGCAGTACCTCGGTGGTCTCCTACAATGAGCAGTTCTTC
CSTSVVSYNEQFF
>-|TRBJ1-1|few|TRBV6-6
TGTGCCAGCAGTTATCGAGGGGACACTGAAGCTTTCTTT
CASSYRGDTEAFF
>TRBD1|TRBJ1-6|-|TRBV20-1
TGCAGTGCTAGGCTACAGGGGGCGAGTAATTCACCCCCCCACTTT
CSARLQGASNSPPHF
>TRBD1|TRBJ1-5|-|TRBV6-1
TGTGCCAGCAGTGACCAACAGGGGGCGGATCAGCCCCAGCATTTT
CASSDQQGADQPQHF
>-|TRBJ2-6|-|TRBV20-1
TGCAGCGCGAGCTCTGGGGCCAACGTCCTGACTTTC
CSASSGANVLTF
>TRBD1|TRBJ1-2|few|TRBV29-1
TGCAGCGCGTGGACAGGGGGCGGAGGCTACACCTTC
CSAWTGGGGYTF
>-|TRBJ2-7|-|TRBV28
TGTGCCAGCAGATCCACAGGGAGGGCCGACGAGCAGTACTTC
CASRSTGRADEQYF
>-|TRBJ2-5|once|TRBV29-1
TGCAGCGTTCTCCCTACAGGGGGAGGGGAGACCCAGTACTTC
CSVLPTGGGETQYF
>TRBD1|TRBJ2-7|many|TRBV6-2/TRBV6-3
TGTGCCAGCACCTTGATCGGACAGGGTCAATACGAGCAGTACTTC
CASTLIGQGQYEQYF
>-|TRBJ2-1|-|TRBV4-1
TGCGCCAGCAGCCAAGACAGGGGTACCAACAATGAGCAGTTCTTC
CASSQDRGTNNEQFF
>-|TRBJ2-5|many|TRBV7-2
TGTGCCAGCAGCTTAGCGCTCAGGATGAGTGAAGAGACCCAGTACTTC
CASSLALRMSEETQYF
>-|TRBJ2-7|-|TRBV12-3/TRBV12-4
TGTGCCAGCAGTTTATTATCGGGATACGAGCAGTACTTC
CASSLLSGYEQYF
>TRBD1|TRBJ1-5|many|TRBV7-3
TGTGCCAGCAGTCAGGGACAGCCGGGTCAGCCCCAGCATTTT
CASSQGQPGQPQHF
>TRBD2|TRBJ2-5|-|TRBV7-2
TGTGCCAGCAGCCGGAGCGGGGGGCTGTTCAATGAGCAGTACTTC
CASSRSGGLFNEQYF
>-|TRBJ1-1|few|TRBV5-1
TGTGCCAGCAGCCTGGGGACAACGAACACTGAAGCTTTCTTT
CASSLGTTNTEAFF
>TRBD2|TRBJ2-2|-|TRBV3-1
TGTGCCAGCAGCCCCCCTAGCGGGAGGATGAGCACCGGGGAGCTGTTTTTT
CASSPPSGRMSTGELFF
>TRBD1|TRBJ1-1|-|TRBV20-1
TGCAGTGCTTGGGGACAGGGGGCCGGAAACACTGAAGCTTTCTTT
CSAWGQGAGNTEAFF
>TRBD2|TRBJ2-1|many|TRBV29-1
TGCAGCGTTGAAGGAAGGTCGCGGGAGGCACCGCACAATGAGCAGTTCTTC
CSVEGRSREAPHNEQFF
>TRBD2|TRBJ2-3|-|TRBV5-6
TGTGCCAGCAGCTTGGTAAGGGAGGGGTTCACAGATACGCAGTATTTT
CASSLVREGFTDTQYF
>-|TRBJ2-6|many|TRBV5-1
TGCGCCAGCAGCTTGGCCCAATTAGGGGGCTCTGGGGCCAACGTCCTGACTTTC
CASSLAQLGGSGANVLTF
>-|TRBJ2-7|-|TRBV20-1
TGCAGTGCTAGAGATCGGTTAAGCTACGAGCAGTACTTC
CSARDRLSYEQYF
>-|TRBJ2-7|many|TRBV20-1
TGCAGTGCTAGGTCTAGCAGGTCCTACGAGCAGTACTTC
CSARSSRSYEQYF
>-|TRBJ2-1|many|TRBV9
TGTGCCAGCAGCGTAGACGCCTCACCGACCAGAGAGTTCTTC
CASSVDASPTREFF
>-|TRBJ1-2|-|TRBV3-1
TGTGCCAGCAGCCGTCGAGCAGCATTATATGGCTACACCTTC
CASSRRAALYGYTF
>-|TRBJ2-7|-|TRBV7-2
TGTGCCAGCAGCACTAGCCGGGGTTTGGTCTACGAGCAGTACTTC
CASSTSRGLVYEQYF
>-|TRBJ2-3|-|TRBV24-1
TGTGCCACCAGTGCCGATGCTCGGGATACGCAGTATTTT
CATSADARDTQYF
>TRBD1|TRBJ1-2|once|TRBV6-6
TGTGCCAGCAGCCGGGACAGTCACCAACCGAACTATGGCCACACCTTC
CASSRDSHQPNYGHTF
>TRBD1|TRBJ1-2|-|TRBV12-3/TRBV12-4
TGTGCCAGCAGTTTCCGGGACAGTGGAATCTATGGCTACACCTTC
CASSFRDSGIYGYTF
>-|TRBJ1-5|-|TRBV30
TGTGCCTGGAGTGTTGATAGCAATCAGCCCCAGCATTTT
CAWSVDSNQPQHF
>TRBD1|TRBJ1-2|-|TRBV6-1
TGTGCCAGCAGTGACTTTCCGGGGCAGGGGGCCCTCTATGGCTACACCTTC
CASSDFPGQGALYGYTF
>TRBD1|TRBJ2-1|many|TRBV7-6
TGTGCCAGCAGAAGGGGGACAGGTACCCCCAATGAGCAGTTCTTC
CASRRGTGTPNEQFF
>TRBD2|TRBJ2-5|-|TRBV7-2
TGTGCCAGCAGCCTCCTGACTAGCGGGGAGACCCAGTACTTC
CASSLLTSGETQYF
>-|TRBJ1-5|many|TRBV4-1
TGCGCCAGCAGCCAAGTCGGAGGGAATCAGCCCCAGCATTTT
CASSQVGGNQPQHF
>-|TRBJ1-1|-|TRBV29-1
TGCAGCGTTGAATGGTCAGGGGCGACTGAAGCTTTCTTT
CSVEWSGATEAFF
>TRBD2|TRBJ2-5|-|TRBV2
TGTGCCAGCAGTCAAAGCGGGGTGTACCAAGAGACCCAGTACTTC
CASSQSGVYQETQYF
>-|TRBJ1-5|many|TRBV18
TGTGCCAGCTCACCCGGGAGGGGAGAGGGGAGTCAGCCCCAGCATTTT
CASSPGRGEGSQPQHF
>TRBD2|TRBJ2-1|-|TRBV7-8
TGTGCCAGCGGCAAACGACTAGCGGGATACCTTTATAATGAGCAGTTCTTC
CASGKRLAGYLYNEQFF
>TRBD2|TRBJ2-7|-|TRBV29-1
TGCAGCGTTGGAGCAGGGAGGCGGGGGGGCTCCGAGCAGTACTTC
CSVGAGRRGGSEQYF
>-|TRBJ2-5|once|TRBV7-3
TGTGCCACCAGTCAATTAGGCCAAGGGACCCAGTACTTC
CATSQLGQGTQYF
>-|TRBJ1-2|-|TRBV5-1
TGCGCCAGCAGCCCTGACATCTATGGCTACACCTTC
CASSPDIYGYTF
>TRBD1|TRBJ1-5|many|TRBV6-4
TGTGCCAGCAGTGAAAGCTCAGGGGGCAGCCAGCCCCAGCATTTT
CASSESSGGSQPQHF
>-|TRBJ2-7|-|TRBV29-1
TGCAGCGCTGCTCGTGCAGGGAAAGACGAGCAGTACTTC
CSAARAGKDEQYF
>TRBD1|TRBJ2-5|many|TRBV5-1
TGCGCCAGCAGCTCCACCCGACAGGGGAATTCAGAGACCCAGTACTTC
CASSSTRQGNSETQYF
>-|TRBJ2-1|many|TRBV4-2
TGTGCCAGCAGCCAAGAACAGACGGGGGAGCAGTTCTTC
CASSQEQTGEQFF
>TRBD1|TRBJ1-1|-|TRBV6-1
TGTGCCAGCAGCGGGAGCAGGGGGCCCACTGAAGCTTTCTTT
CASSGSRGPTEAFF
>-|TRBJ1-2|-|TRBV12-3/TRBV12-4
TGTGCCAGCAGTTTACATCTCGGAGATTTTAACTATGGCTACACCTTC
CASSLHLGDFNYGYTF
>-|TRBJ1-6|-|TRBV16
TGTGCCAGCAGCCACTGGGACGATAGCTCCTATAATTCACCCCTCCACTTT
CASSHWDDSSYNSPLHF
>TRBD2|TRBJ2-1|few|TRBV3-1
TGTGCCAGCAGCCGCGGCCTGATAGCGGGGGGGCCCGATGAGCAGTTCTTC
CASSRGLIAGGPDEQFF